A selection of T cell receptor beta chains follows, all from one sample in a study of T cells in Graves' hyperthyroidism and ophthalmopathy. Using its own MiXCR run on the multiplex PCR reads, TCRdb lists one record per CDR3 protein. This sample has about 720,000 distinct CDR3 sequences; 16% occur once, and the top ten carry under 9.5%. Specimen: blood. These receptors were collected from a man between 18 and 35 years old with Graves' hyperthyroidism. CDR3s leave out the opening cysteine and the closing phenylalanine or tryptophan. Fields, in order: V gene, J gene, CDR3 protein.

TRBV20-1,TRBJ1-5,SARGTGSGQPQH
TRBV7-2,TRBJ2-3,ASSLLAGGHTDTQY
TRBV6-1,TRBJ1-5,ASRGGVLNQPQH
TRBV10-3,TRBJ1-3,AISESIVRTRGNTIY
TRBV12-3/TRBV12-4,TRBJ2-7,ASSSRTLGSGQY
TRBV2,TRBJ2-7,ASAPSYEQY
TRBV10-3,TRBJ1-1,ATGDRGNTEAF
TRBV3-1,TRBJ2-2,ASCCGLNIGELF
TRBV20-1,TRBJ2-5,SVESSGTVGETQY
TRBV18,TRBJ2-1,ASSPRYVGSGEQF
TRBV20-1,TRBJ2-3,SAPRDRGSPASTDTQY
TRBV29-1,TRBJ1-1,SVEDRGNTEAF
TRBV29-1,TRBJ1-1,SVIQGMNTEAF
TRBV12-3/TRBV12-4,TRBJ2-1,ASSRPTGFNEQF
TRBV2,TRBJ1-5,ASRPPLGTGTFNQPQH
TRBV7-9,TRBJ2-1,ASRGSFYNEQF
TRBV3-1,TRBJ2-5,ASSARTGGLGETQY
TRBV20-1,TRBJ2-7,SAMGGDPREQY
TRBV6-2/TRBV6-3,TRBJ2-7,ASMAGGSYERY
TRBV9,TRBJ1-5,ASSTRGFRNQPQH
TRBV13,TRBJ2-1,ASSSYRGLAYNEQF
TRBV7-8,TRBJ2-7,ASSLSGSSTYEQY
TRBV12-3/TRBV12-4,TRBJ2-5,ASSLWLAGRETQY
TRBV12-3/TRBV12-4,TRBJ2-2,ASTRLAGDNSGELF
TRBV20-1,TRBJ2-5,SAYPGTGWQETQY
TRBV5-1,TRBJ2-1,ASSLETSPYNEQF
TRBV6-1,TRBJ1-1,ASRDPGTVNTEAF
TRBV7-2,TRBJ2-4,ASSLAAGGVAKNIQY
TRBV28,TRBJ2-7,ASSLRQGLSYEQY
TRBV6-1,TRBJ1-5,ASSTGRGYSNQPQH
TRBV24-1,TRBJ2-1,ATSEVQGPYNEQF
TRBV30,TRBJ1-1,AWSVFTEAF
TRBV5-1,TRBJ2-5,ASSSPETGMETQY
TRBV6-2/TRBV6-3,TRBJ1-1,ASSRRGSEYTEAF
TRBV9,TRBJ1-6,ASSAKGGVSPLH
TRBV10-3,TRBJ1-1,AISAAQGNGVGTEAF
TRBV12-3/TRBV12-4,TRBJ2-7,ASTQRGAVYEQY
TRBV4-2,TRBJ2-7,ASSQEGEGRLFISDEQY
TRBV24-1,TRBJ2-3,ATSDRADRGGTDTQY
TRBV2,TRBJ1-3,ASLGRRDYGNTIY
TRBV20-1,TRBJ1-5,SAHGRGNQPQH
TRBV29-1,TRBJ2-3,SVEGAGHTDTQY
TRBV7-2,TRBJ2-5,ASSPTSGSPETQY
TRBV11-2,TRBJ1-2,ASSLLTDGYT
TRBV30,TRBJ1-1,ACTPGGRRYTEAF
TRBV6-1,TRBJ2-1,ASTLRQGDNEQF
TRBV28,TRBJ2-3,ASNPSGQGSDTQY
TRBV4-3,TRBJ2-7,ASSQEFEGSYEQY
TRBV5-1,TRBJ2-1,ASSEWEGYNEQF
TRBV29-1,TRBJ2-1,SVGGTGRWF
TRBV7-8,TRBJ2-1,ASSSRPLGNEQF
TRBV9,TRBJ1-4,ASSVAGLNEKLF
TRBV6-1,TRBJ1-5,ASSLGQNLNQPQH
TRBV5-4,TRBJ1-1,ASSTGHRGDTEAF